The 30 T cell receptor beta chains given below trace back to one sample, sequenced in a study of cytomegalovirus exposure and HLA in healthy donors (dated by TCRdb to between 2016 and 2019). To prepare the library, the immunoSEQ multiplex PCR assay was applied. For the multiplex PCR, a mixture combining 60 forward primers for TCR Vbeta segments and 13 reverse primers for TCR Jbeta segments was used. TCRdb obtained this table from immuneACCESS and retained in-frame rearrangements with V and J assigned. These tables miss some clones; where compared with another copy, unresolved V genes account for less than half of the shortfall, and the remainder is unexplained. This sample is represented by under 100,000 clones; 62% of them were singletons. 5.5% of the sample is taken by the ten largest. The specimen was PBMCs. The receptors here all came from a woman aged 30 to 39 in good health and CMV-seropositive.

J is TRBJ2-1 and V is TRBV5-1; D call uncertain. Trimming removed 7 bases at V and 4 bases at J, with 15 bases between. Per the germline V gene, CDR1 is SGHRS and CDR2 is YFSETQ. The CDR3 totals 14 residues. In DNA, the CDR3 is TGCGCCAGCTTCAACTCTCCATCTTACAATGAGCAGTTCTTC. It codes for CASFNSPSYNEQFF.

This clone occurred a few times. The rearrangement uses TRBV6-5 and TRBJ1-4; the match to TRBD1 covers 8 bases. Germline values: CDR1 MNHEY, CDR2 SVGAGI. Trimming cost V 6 bases and J 4 bases; bases outside gene matches: 4. The CDR3 sequence is 14 residues long. CDR3 DNA: TGTGCCAGCAGGGACAGGGCGTATAATGAAAAACTGTTTTTT. It yields the protein CASRDRAYNEKLFF.

The V call is TRBV6-5, the J call TRBJ2-7, with TRBD2 identical over 7 bases. The length of the CDR3 is 14 residues. The V gene's germline CDR1 is MNHEY and CDR2 SVGAGI. With V trimmed by 6 bases and J by 3 bases, 8 bases remained unmatched. CDR3 nucleotides: TGTGCCAGCAGCAGGGAGGGGTTGGTCTACGAGCAGTACTTC. It translates to CASSREGLVYEQYF.

The chain uses TRBV30 and TRBJ2-3, with D uncertain. V dropped 2 bases and J dropped 6 bases, with 18 bases sitting between them. CDR1 and CDR2 (germline): GTSNPN, SVGIG (reference sequence). CDR3 length: 15 residues. The DNA for the CDR3 is TGTGCCTGGAGTCCTCTCTCCTACTATGGGGATACGCAGTATTTT. As protein: CAWSPLSYYGDTQYF.

The chain carries TRBV10-3 and TRBJ2-1; 11 positions agree with TRBD2. Germline V gives CDR1 ENHRY, CDR2 SYGVKD. V was clipped by 6 bases and J by 5 bases; unmatched bases: 3. This CDR3 is 14 amino acids long. CDR3 in amino acids: CAIRVTSGDNEQFF. The CDR3 nucleotides read TGTGCCATCAGGGTGACTAGCGGGGACAATGAGCAGTTCTTC.

J is TRBJ1-1 and V is TRBV6-5; no reliable D call. Germline-derived CDR1 and CDR2 are MNHEY and SVGAGI. The CDR3 runs to 13 residues. V was trimmed by 2 bases and J by 3 bases, leaving 7 bases between them. CDR3 nucleotides: TGTGCCAGCAGTTACGTGGAGTACACTGAAGCTTTCTTT. It is translated as CASSYVEYTEAFF.

This chain links TRBV5-1 with TRBJ2-7, with 9 bases aligning to TRBD2. CDR1 SGHRS and CDR2 YFSETQ come from the germline V gene. This CDR3 region has 15 residues. Trimming took 0 bases from V and 6 from J; bases not matched to a gene: 7. The CDR3 loop is CASSLAPSGVVEQYF. The CDR3 DNA sequence: TGCGCCAGCAGCTTGGCGCCTAGCGGGGTTGTCGAGCAGTACTTC.

The chain couples TRBV6-1 to TRBJ2-3; no clear D gene. V lost 0 bases and J lost 4, with 8 bases in between. CDR1 and CDR2 (germline): MNHNS, SASEGT. This CDR3 contains 14 residues. The CDR3, as DNA: TGTGCCAGCAGTGAAGCATCAGGCCCAGATACGCAGTATTTT. Its translation: CASSEASGPDTQYF.

The chain joins TRBV7-2 to TRBJ1-4; D is unresolved. Trimming left V 1 base short and J 5 bases short, with 11 bases between. CDR1 and CDR2 (germline): SGHTA, FQGNSA. The CDR3 runs 15 residues. The CDR3 here is CASSLVVGLNEKLFF. CDR3 coding DNA: TGTGCCAGCAGCTTAGTAGTTGGGCTAAATGAAAAACTGTTTTTT.

V and J are TRBV5-1 and TRBJ2-3, with 11 bases fitting TRBD2. Germline V gene data show CDR1 as SGHRS and CDR2 as YFSETQ. This CDR3 contains 16 residues. J lost 6 bases, V lost 0 bases, and 6 bases had no gene match. The CDR3 DNA follows: TGCGCCAGCAGCTTGGCGTTAGCGGGGGGGGTGGATACGCAGTATTTT. Translated, it gives CASSLALAGGVDTQYF.

This clone was detected a few times. The chain's CDR3 is CASSSGQGIDTQYF. The CDR3 DNA sequence: TGTGCCAGCAGCTCGGGACAGGGCATAGATACGCAGTATTTT. The chain has TRBV7-6 and TRBJ2-3, with 9 bases aligning to TRBD1. The CDR3 contains 14 residues. Germline CDR1 is SGHVS and CDR2 is FNYEAQ. V was pared by 4 bases and J by 5 bases, with 4 bases of the junction left unmatched.

This clone has only a few counts. The rearrangement uses TRBV6-1 and TRBJ1-2, with no clear D. V was trimmed by 6 bases and J by 5 bases, leaving 7 bases between them. This CDR3 has 11 amino acids. Looked up from germline, CDR1 is MNHNS and CDR2 is SASEGT. In nucleotides, the CDR3 is TGTGCCAGCAGGTTCCTTTATGGCTACACCTTC. The encoded protein is CASRFLYGYTF.

At least ten counts were recorded for this clone. One end of the junction varies from germline; a read error may be responsible. For the CDR3, the DNA is TGCGCCAGCAGTTTGGGGAATACAGGGACGAACACCGGGGAGCTGTTTTTT. This encodes CASSLGNTGTNTGELFF. The chain is built from TRBV5-1 and TRBJ2-2, with a weak D call TRBD1 (6 bases). The germline V gene has CDR1 SGHRS and CDR2 YFSETQ. This CDR3 comprises 17 residues. Full variable domain (outside the CDR3, taken from reference TRBV5-1 and TRBJ2-2): KAGVTQTPRYLIKTRGQQVTLSCSPISGHRSVSWYQQTPGQGLQFLFEYFSETQRNKGNFPGRFSGRQFSNSRSEMNVSTLELGDSALYLCASSLGNTGTNTGELFFGEGSRLTVL.

The chain combines TRBV27 with TRBJ2-7, with TRBD2 matching 10 bases. Germline CDR1 is MNHEY and CDR2 is SMNVEV (reference sequence). J gave up 4 bases and V 10 bases, and 13 bases lay outside the gene matches. The length of the CDR3 is 15 residues. The CDR3 bases are TGTGCCACCAAAGGTGGAGCGGGGGGGGTTTACGAGCAGTACTTC. It specifies CATKGGAGGVYEQYF.

The sample holds a few counts of this clone. The chain joins TRBV7-9 to TRBJ1-4; D remains unclear. Per germline, CDR1 SEHNR and CDR2 FQNEAQ (reference sequence). The CDR3 spans 16 residues. V was clipped by 5 bases and J by 0 bases, with 13 bases between them. CDR3 amino acids: CASSGGGSATNEKLFF. In nucleotides, the CDR3 is TGTGCCAGCAGCGGTGGCGGGAGTGCAACTAATGAAAAACTGTTTTTT.

The chain combines TRBV7-2 with TRBJ1-5, with 9 bases matching TRBD1. The J call may be faulty, since TRBJ2-3 better matches the DNA end. The germline CDR1 and CDR2 sequences are SGHTA and FQGNSA. The CDR3 consists of 15 residues. CDR3: CASSSQTGGHQPQYF. The CDR3, as DNA: TGTGCCAGCAGCTCTCAGACAGGGGGTCATCAGCCCCAGTATTTT.

This chain links TRBV29-1 with TRBJ2-3; TRBD1 agrees at 7 bases. V lost 8 bases to trimming and J lost 4 bases; unmatched junction nucleotides: 3. The CDR3 is 11 residues long. Germline V CDR1 and CDR2: SQVTM, ANQGSEA. The CDR3 sequence is CSITGADTQYF. In nucleotides, the CDR3 is TGCAGCATAACAGGGGCAGATACGCAGTATTTT.

This clone was counted only a few times. The chain joins TRBV5-1 to TRBJ2-3, with 10 bases that match TRBD2. The CDR3 is 15 amino acids. The V gene's germline CDR1 is SGHRS and CDR2 YFSETQ. J was trimmed by 3 bases and V by 1 base; bases with no gene match: 2. For the CDR3, the DNA is TGCGCCAGCAGCTTGTCTAGCGGGGGTACAGATACGCAGTATTTT. This translates into CASSLSSGGTDTQYF.

The genes are TRBV18 and TRBJ2-6; TRBD1 might be the D (6 bases). CDR1 is KGHSH and CDR2 is LQKENI in the germline V gene. V dropped 6 bases and J dropped 1 base, with 22 bases sitting between them. This CDR3 spans 19 amino acids. The CDR3 nucleotides read TGTGCCAGCTCCCCAAGCTCGGTAGGGGGTAAATCTGGGGCCAACGTCCTGACTTTC. Protein product: CASSPSSVGGKSGANVLTF.

This clone was seen a few times. The rearrangement uses TRBV6-1 and TRBJ1-5; D unclear. Germline V CDR1 and CDR2: MNHNS, SASEGT. CDR3 size: 15 residues. The ends were cut back, 2 bases at V and 7 bases at J, with 15 bases in the middle. The chain's CDR3 is CASSEIGGVGQPQHF. CDR3 DNA: TGTGCCAGCAGTGAAATTGGCGGGGTTGGGCAGCCCCAGCATTTT.

The table lists this clone with a count of one. The V and J genes are TRBV7-9 and TRBJ2-5; D might be TRBD2 (5 bases). Between the trimmed V and J ends, which lost 5 bases and 4 bases, there was a span of 14 bases. The CDR3 is made up of 14 amino acids. Germline CDR1 is SEHNR and CDR2 is FQNEAQ (reference sequence). The CDR3 DNA reads TGTGCCAGCAGCCGAGGGTTAGGAGGAGAGACCCAGTACTTC. Its translation is CASSRGLGGETQYF.

In its sample, this clone was seen a few times. The chain combines TRBV30 with TRBJ2-1, with 10 bases that match TRBD2. Germline trimming cut 2 bases from V and 3 bases from J; bases unmatched to any gene: 4. The V gene's germline CDR1 is GTSNPN and CDR2 SVGIG (reference sequence). CDR3 size: 15 residues. The CDR3 DNA reads TGTGCCTGGAGTTCCGGGACTAGCGTCTACAATGAGCAGTTCTTC. Translating gives CAWSSGTSVYNEQFF.

The CDR3 DNA is TGTGCCAGTAGTATATTACCAGGGCCCAACACTGAAGCTTTCTTT. This codes for CASSILPGPNTEAFF. V and J are TRBV19 and TRBJ1-1; tentatively, D is TRBD1 (5 bases). Deletions cut 2 bases from V and 2 bases from J, with 12 bases between. Germline values: CDR1 LNHDA, CDR2 SQIVND (reference sequence). CDR3 length equals 15 residues.

This clone was found once. The chain combines TRBV28 with TRBJ2-3, with 9 positions matching TRBD2. The trim removed 2 bases at V and 6 bases at J, leaving 9 bases unmatched. Germline V gene sequence: CDR1 MDHEN, CDR2 SYDVKM. The CDR3 consists of 16 residues. This CDR3 is CASSLPGGGARDTQYF. The DNA for the CDR3 is TGTGCCAGCAGTTTACCCGGCGGGGGGGCAAGGGATACGCAGTATTTT.

The chain has TRBV5-1 and TRBJ2-7; weak D call: TRBD2 (6 bases). CDR1 is SGHRS and CDR2 is YFSETQ in the germline V gene. The CDR3 consists of 15 residues. V lost 0 bases and J lost 2, with 12 bases in between. This chain's CDR3 is CASSLVRGSTYEQYF. CDR3 sequence (DNA): TGCGCCAGCAGCTTGGTTCGGGGGTCAACCTACGAGCAGTACTTC. Full variable domain (remainder filled in from reference TRBV5-1 and TRBJ2-7): KAGVTQTPRYLIKTRGQQVTLSCSPISGHRSVSWYQQTPGQGLQFLFEYFSETQRNKGNFPGRFSGRQFSNSRSEMNVSTLELGDSALYLCASSLVRGSTYEQYFGPGTRLTVT.

This clone was found a few times. The chain combines TRBV20-1 with TRBJ2-4; D is ambiguous. V dropped 4 bases and J dropped 7 bases, with 5 bases sitting between them. This CDR3 has 10 residues. CDR1 and CDR2 from the germline V gene are DFQATT and SNEGSKA (reference sequence). DNA for the CDR3: TGCAGTGCTACTAGGAACATTCAGTACTTC. Encoded protein: CSATRNIQYF.

The J gene is TRBJ2-3, the V gene TRBV6-6; 8 bases match TRBD2. V shed 0 bases and J 1 base; nucleotides not matched to a gene: 3. The CDR3 covers 16 residues. Per germline, CDR1 MNHNY and CDR2 SVGAGI (reference sequence). The CDR3 nucleotides are TGTGCCAGCAGTTACTCGGGAGCGGGGGGCACAGATACGCAGTATTTT. Its translation is CASSYSGAGGTDTQYF.

The V gene is TRBV10-3, the J gene TRBJ2-5; D may be TRBD1 (6 bases). CDR3 length equals 12 residues. V lost 3 bases, J lost 5 bases, and 7 bases lay in between. In germline, CDR1 is ENHRY, CDR2 SYGVKD. CDR3 protein: CAISDRGETQYF. CDR3 bases: TGTGCCATCAGTGATAGGGGGGAGACCCAGTACTTC.

Only a few counts were recorded for this clone. The chain is built from TRBV19 and TRBJ1-1; possibly TRBD1 for D (5 bases). This CDR3 spans 14 amino acids. The V end lost 3 bases, the J end lost 5 bases, and 13 bases lay between the germline ends. Looked up from germline, CDR1 is LNHDA and CDR2 is SQIVND (reference sequence). The CDR3 DNA sequence: TGTGCCAGTAGTATCGCGGGGCAAGGGACTGAAGCTTTCTTT. Residues: CASSIAGQGTEAFF. The full variable domain, in which reference TRBV19 and TRBJ1-1 provide the parts outside the CDR3, is DGGITQSPKYLFRKEGQNVTLSCEQNLNHDAMYWYRQDPGQGLRLIYYSQIVNDFQKGDIAEGYSVSREKKESFPLTVTSAQKNPTAFYLCASSIAGQGTEAFFGQGTRLTVV.

The CDR3 loop reads CASSSSGTSGGNEQFF. CDR3 DNA: TGTGCCAGCAGTTCCTCCGGGACTAGCGGGGGCAATGAGCAGTTCTTC. The chain links TRBV28 to TRBJ2-1, with 14 bases fitting TRBD2. The CDR3 totals 16 residues. CDR1 and CDR2 (germline): MDHEN, SYDVKM. With V trimmed by 4 bases and J by 6 bases, 5 bases remained unmatched.